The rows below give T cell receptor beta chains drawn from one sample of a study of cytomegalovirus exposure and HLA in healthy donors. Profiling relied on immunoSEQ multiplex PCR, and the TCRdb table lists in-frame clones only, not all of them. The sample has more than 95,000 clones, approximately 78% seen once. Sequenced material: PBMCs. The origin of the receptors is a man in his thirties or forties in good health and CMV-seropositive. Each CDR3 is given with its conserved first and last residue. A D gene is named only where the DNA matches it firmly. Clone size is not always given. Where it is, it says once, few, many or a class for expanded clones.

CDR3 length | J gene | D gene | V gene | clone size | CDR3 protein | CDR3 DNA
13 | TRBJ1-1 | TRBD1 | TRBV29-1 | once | CSAVLGGGTEAFF | TGCAGCGCCGTCCTAGGGGGCGGCACTGAAGCTTTCTTT
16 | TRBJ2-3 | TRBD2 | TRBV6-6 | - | CASSYSSSGRTDTQYF | TGTGCCAGCAGTTACTCGTCTAGCGGGAGGACAGATACGCAGTATTTT
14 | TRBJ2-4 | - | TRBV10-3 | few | CASKDRTTANIQYF | TGTGCCAGTAAGGACAGAACAACGGCAAACATTCAGTACTTC
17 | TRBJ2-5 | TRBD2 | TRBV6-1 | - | CASNEAMASGFQETQYF | TGTGCCAGCAATGAAGCGATGGCTAGCGGTTTTCAAGAGACCCAGTACTTC
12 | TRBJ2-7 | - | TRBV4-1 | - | CASSQDMRKQYF | TGCGCCAGCAGCCAAGATATGAGAAAGCAGTACTTC
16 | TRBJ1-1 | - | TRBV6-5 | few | CASSYGGSGANTEAFF | TGTGCCAGCAGTTACGGGGGGTCTGGGGCGAACACTGAAGCTTTCTTT
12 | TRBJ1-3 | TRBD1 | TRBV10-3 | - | CAIQGDGNTIYF | TGTGCCATCCAGGGGGATGGAAACACCATATATTTT
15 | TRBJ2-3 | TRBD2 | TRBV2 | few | CASTELASSTDTQYF | TGTGCCAGCACCGAACTAGCGTCTAGCACAGATACGCAGTATTTT
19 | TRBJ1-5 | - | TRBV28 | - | CASSLLAGVSIWGNQPQHF | TGTGCCAGCAGTTTGTTAGCGGGCGTTTCGATATGGGGCAATCAGCCCCAGCATTTT
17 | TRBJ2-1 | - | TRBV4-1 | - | CASSPLGAATSYNEQFF | TGCGCCAGCAGCCCCCTAGGGGCGGCCACATCCTACAATGAGCAGTTCTTC
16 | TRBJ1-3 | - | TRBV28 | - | CASSLPQVLSGNTIYF | TGTGCCAGCAGTTTACCACAGGTACTCTCTGGAAACACCATATATTTT
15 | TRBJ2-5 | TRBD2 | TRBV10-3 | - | CAISSGLGDGETQYF | TGTGCCATCAGCTCGGGACTAGGGGACGGGGAGACCCAGTACTTC
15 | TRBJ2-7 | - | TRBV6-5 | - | CASSQRTIRTYEQYF | TGTGCCAGCAGTCAGCGGACGATCAGAACCTACGAGCAGTACTTC
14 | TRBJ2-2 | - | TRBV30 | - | CAWSPDTRTGELFF | TGTGCCTGGAGTCCGGACACCCGCACCGGGGAGCTGTTTTTT
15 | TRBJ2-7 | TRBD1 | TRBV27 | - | CASSFNSGGTYEQYF | TGTGCCAGCAGTTTTAATTCAGGGGGAACCTACGAGCAGTACTTC
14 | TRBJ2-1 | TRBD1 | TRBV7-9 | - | CASSSRQGGHEQFF | TGTGCCAGCAGCTCCCGACAGGGTGGCCATGAGCAGTTCTTC
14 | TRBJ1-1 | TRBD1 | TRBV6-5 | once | CASSTRTGITEAFF | TGTGCCAGCAGTACCCGGACAGGGATCACTGAAGCTTTCTTT
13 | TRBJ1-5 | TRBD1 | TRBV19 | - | CASSLAGGRPQHF | TGTGCCAGTAGTTTAGCAGGGGGTCGGCCCCAGCATTTT
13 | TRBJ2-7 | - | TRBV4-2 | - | CASSPGRDYEQYF | TGTGCCAGCAGTCCCGGGCGGGACTACGAGCAGTACTTC
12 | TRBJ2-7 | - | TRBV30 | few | CAWSRVGYEQYF | TGTGCCTGGAGTCGGGTAGGCTACGAGCAGTACTTC
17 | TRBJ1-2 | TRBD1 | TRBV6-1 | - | CASSGYRDRGVNYGYTF | TGTGCCAGCAGTGGATACCGGGACAGGGGAGTAAATTATGGCTACACCTTC
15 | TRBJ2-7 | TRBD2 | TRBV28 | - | CASSFPGGISYEQYF | TGTGCCAGCAGTTTCCCCGGGGGGATATCGTACGAGCAGTACTTC
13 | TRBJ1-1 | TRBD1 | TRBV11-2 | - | CASGQGVIAGAFF | TGTGCCAGCGGTCAGGGGGTCATCGCTGGAGCTTTCTTT
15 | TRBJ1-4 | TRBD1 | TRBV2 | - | CASSEKGARSEKLFF | TGTGCCAGCAGTGAAAAGGGGGCACGGAGTGAAAAACTGTTTTTT
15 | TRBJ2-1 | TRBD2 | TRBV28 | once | CASSLGLAALNEQFF | TGTGCCAGCAGCCTGGGACTAGCGGCCCTCAATGAGCAGTTCTTC
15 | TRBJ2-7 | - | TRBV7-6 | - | CASSPSMAGSYEQYF | TGTGCCAGCAGCCCGTCAATGGCAGGCTCCTACGAGCAGTACTTC
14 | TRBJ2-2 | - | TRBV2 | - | CASGSSSNTGELFF | TGTGCCAGCGGTAGCTCCTCGAACACCGGGGAGCTGTTTTTT
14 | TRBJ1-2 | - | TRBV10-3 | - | CAISRDSLYTSYTF | TGTGCCATCAGTCGCGACTCCCTTTATACGAGCTACACCTTC
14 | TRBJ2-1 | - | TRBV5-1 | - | CASSLDGSRNEQFF | TGCGCCAGCAGCTTGGACGGGAGTCGCAATGAGCAGTTCTTC
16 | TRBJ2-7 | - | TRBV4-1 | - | CASSQGKGLNNYEQYF | TGCGCCAGCAGCCAAGGAAAGGGACTTAATAACTACGAGCAGTACTTC
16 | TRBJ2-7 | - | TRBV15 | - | CATSRERPTFPGEQYF | TGTGCCACCAGCAGAGAACGTCCGACGTTCCCAGGCGAGCAGTACTTC
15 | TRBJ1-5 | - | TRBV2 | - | CASSGPGFDNQPQHF | TGTGCCAGCAGTGGGCCAGGGTTCGACAATCAGCCCCAGCATTTT
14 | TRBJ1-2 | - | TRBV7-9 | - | CATHILGERNGYTF | TGTGCCACCCACATCCTAGGGGAAAGGAATGGCTACACCTTC
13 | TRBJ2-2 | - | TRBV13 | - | CASSPGVSGELFF | TGTGCCAGCAGTCCCGGGGTATCCGGGGAGCTGTTTTTT
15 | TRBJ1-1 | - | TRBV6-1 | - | CASSAAMGGLRDTFF | TGTGCCAGCAGTGCCGCCATGGGGGGATTGAGGGATACTTTCTTT
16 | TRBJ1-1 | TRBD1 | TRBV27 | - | CASSSPPWTGDTEAFF | TGTGCCAGCAGTTCGCCACCGTGGACAGGGGACACTGAAGCTTTCTTT
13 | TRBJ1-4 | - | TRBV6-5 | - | CASTTGSNEKLFF | TGTGCCAGCACGACAGGTTCAAATGAAAAACTGTTTTTT
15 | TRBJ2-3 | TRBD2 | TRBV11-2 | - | CASSVTESSGDTQYF | TGTGCCAGCAGCGTTACGGAATCTAGCGGAGATACGCAGTATTTT
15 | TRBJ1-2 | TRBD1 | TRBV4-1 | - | CASSQIQGTYTGYTF | TGCGCCAGCAGCCAAATACAGGGGACCTACACTGGCTACACCTTC
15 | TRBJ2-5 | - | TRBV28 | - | CASNLLGRGDETQYF | TGTGCCAGCAACCTTCTGGGCAGGGGAGATGAGACCCAGTACTTC
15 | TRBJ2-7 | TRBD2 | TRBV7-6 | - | CASSLNLAATFEQYF | TGTGCCAGCAGCTTAAATCTAGCGGCTACGTTCGAGCAGTACTTC
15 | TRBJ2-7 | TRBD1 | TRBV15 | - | CATSRGTGGGYEQYF | TGTGCCACCAGCAGGGGGACAGGGGGAGGCTACGAGCAGTACTTC
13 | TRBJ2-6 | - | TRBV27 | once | CASSGGGANVLTF | TGTGCCAGCAGCGGGGGAGGGGCCAACGTCCTGACTTTC
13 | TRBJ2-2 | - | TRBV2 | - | CASSERGTGELFF | TGTGCCAGCAGTGAACGGGGCACCGGGGAGCTGTTTTTT
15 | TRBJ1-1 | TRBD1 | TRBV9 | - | CASSVEDRTNTEAFF | TGTGCCAGCAGCGTAGAGGACAGGACAAACACTGAAGCTTTCTTT
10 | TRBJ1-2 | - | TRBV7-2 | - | CASSQGGYTF | TGTGCCAGCAGCCAGGGTGGCTACACCTTC
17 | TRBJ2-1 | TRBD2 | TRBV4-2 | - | CASSREGFLQAGNEQFF | TGTGCCAGCAGCCGGGAGGGGTTTCTACAGGCGGGGAATGAGCAGTTCTTC
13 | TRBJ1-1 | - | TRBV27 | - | CASSLSRNTEAFF | TGTGCCAGCAGCCTTAGCCGGAACACTGAAGCTTTCTTT
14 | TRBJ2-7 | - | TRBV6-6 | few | CASSYLQGTYEQYF | TGTGCCAGCAGTTACTTGCAGGGAACCTACGAGCAGTACTTC
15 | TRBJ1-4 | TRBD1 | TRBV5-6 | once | CASSSLSGGNEKLFF | TGTGCCAGCAGCTCCCTTTCAGGGGGAAATGAAAAACTGTTTTTT
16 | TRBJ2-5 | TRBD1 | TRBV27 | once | CASSSHPTGGWETQYF | TGTGCCAGCAGTTCCCATCCCACAGGGGGCTGGGAGACCCAGTACTTC
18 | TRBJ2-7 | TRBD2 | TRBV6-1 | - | CASSDIRTSGSLGREQYF | TGTGCCAGCAGTGATATTCGTACTAGCGGGTCCTTGGGTAGGGAGCAGTACTTC
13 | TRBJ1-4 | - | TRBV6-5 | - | CASSYSRRESLFF | TGTGCCAGCAGTTACTCCAGGAGGGAGTCGCTGTTTTTT
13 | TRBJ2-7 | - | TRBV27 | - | CASSSRNPYEQYF | TGTGCCAGCAGTTCCAGGAACCCCTACGAGCAGTACTTC
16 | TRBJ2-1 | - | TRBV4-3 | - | CASSQVSSISYNEQFF | TGCGCCAGCAGCCAAGTTTCCAGTATCTCCTACAATGAGCAGTTCTTC
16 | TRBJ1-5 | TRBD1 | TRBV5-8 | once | CASSRVTGQSYQPQHF | TGTGCCAGCAGCCGCGTCACGGGACAGAGTTATCAGCCCCAGCATTTT
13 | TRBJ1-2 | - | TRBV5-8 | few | CASSWGANYGYTF | TGTGCCAGCAGCTGGGGAGCTAACTATGGCTACACCTTC
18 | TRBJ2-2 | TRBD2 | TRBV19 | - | CASSRRLAGEWVTGELFF | TGTGCCAGTAGTAGGAGGCTAGCGGGAGAATGGGTGACCGGGGAGCTGTTTTTT
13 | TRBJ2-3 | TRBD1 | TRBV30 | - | CAGGQGVPDTQYF | TGTGCCGGGGGACAGGGGGTCCCAGATACGCAGTATTTT